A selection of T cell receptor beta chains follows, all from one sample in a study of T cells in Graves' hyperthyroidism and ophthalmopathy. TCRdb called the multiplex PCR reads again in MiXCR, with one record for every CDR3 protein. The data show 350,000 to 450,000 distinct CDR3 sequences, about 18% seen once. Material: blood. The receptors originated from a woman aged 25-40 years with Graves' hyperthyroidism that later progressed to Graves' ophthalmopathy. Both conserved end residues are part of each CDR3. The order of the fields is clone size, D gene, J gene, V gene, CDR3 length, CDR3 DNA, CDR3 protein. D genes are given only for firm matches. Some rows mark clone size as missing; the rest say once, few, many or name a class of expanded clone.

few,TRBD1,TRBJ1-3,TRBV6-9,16,TGTGCCAGCAGTTCTCGCAGGGGGCTGGTTGGAAACACCATATATTTT,CASSSRRGLVGNTIYF
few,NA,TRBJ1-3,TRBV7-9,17,TGTGCCAGCAGCTCCGGGACTGACACCTTACTTGGAAACACCATATATTTT,CASSSGTDTLLGNTIYF
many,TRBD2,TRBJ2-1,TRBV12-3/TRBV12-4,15,TGTGCCAGCAGTTTTGTAGCGGGAGGGTTTGGTGAGCAGTTCTTC,CASSFVAGGFGEQFF
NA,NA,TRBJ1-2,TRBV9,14,TGTGCCAGCAGCGTAGGGGGGCGCGGCTATGGCTACACCTTC,CASSVGGRGYGYTF
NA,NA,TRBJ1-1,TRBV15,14,TGTGCCACCAGCAGAGACCTCAGGGGCCTTGAAGCTTTCTTT,CATSRDLRGLEAFF
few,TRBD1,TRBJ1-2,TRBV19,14,TGTGCCAGTAAGAAACGACAGGGGATGAATGGCTACACCTTC,CASKKRQGMNGYTF
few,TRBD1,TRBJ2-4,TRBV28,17,TGTGCCAGCAGTCCGCCCGGGACAGGGTGGTCCAAAAACATTCAGTACTTC,CASSPPGTGWSKNIQYF
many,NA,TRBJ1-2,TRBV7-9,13,TGTGCAAGCCCCCAGGAAGAACCGTATGGCTACACCTTC,CASPQEEPYGYTF
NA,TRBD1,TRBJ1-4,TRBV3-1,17,TGTGCCAGCAGCCAAGGGACAGGGGGCGAATCGGCCGAAAAACTGTTTTTT,CASSQGTGGESAEKLFF
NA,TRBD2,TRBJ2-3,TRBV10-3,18,TGTGCCATCAGTCAGACCTCGGGACTAGCGGGGGCCACAGATACGCAGTATTTT,CAISQTSGLAGATDTQYF
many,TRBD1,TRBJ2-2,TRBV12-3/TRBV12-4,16,TGTGCCAGCAGCCCGGACAGGGATAAGAACACCGGGGAGCTGTTTTTT,CASSPDRDKNTGELFF
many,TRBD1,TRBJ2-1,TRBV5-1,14,TGCGCCAGCAGCTCAATGACAGGGATCAATGAGCAGTTCTTC,CASSSMTGINEQFF
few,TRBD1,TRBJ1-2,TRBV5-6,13,TGTGCCAGCAGCTTGGGACAGGGCAGGGGCTACACCTTC,CASSLGQGRGYTF
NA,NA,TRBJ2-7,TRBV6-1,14,TGTGCCAGCAGTGTGCGGAGGGGGGGCGACGGGCAGTACTTC,CASSVRRGGDGQYF
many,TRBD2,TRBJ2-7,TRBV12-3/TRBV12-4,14,TGTGCCAGCAGTAACGGACTAGCGGTATACGAGCAGTACTTC,CASSNGLAVYEQYF
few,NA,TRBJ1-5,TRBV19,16,TGTGCCAGTACCTTCAAGACAGAATATAGCAATCAGCCCCAGCATTTT,CASTFKTEYSNQPQHF
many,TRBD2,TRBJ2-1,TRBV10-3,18,TGTGCCATCAGTGATCTAGCGGGGGGGTCCCAGAGGTTCAATGAGCAGTTCTTC,CAISDLAGGSQRFNEQFF
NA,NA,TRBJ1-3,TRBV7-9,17,TGTGCCAGCAGCTCCGGACAGAACCATTACTCTGGAAACACCATATATTTT,CASSSGQNHYSGNTIYF
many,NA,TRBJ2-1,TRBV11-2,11,TGTGCCAGCAGCTTGTCGGTTGAGCAGTTCTTC,CASSLSVEQFF
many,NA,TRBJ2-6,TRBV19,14,TGTGCCAGTAGTATACGCTCTGGGGCCAACGTCCTGACTTTC,CASSIRSGANVLTF
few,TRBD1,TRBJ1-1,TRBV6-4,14,TGTGCCAGCAGCCGGACAGGGGTTGGTACTGAAGCTTTCTTT,CASSRTGVGTEAFF
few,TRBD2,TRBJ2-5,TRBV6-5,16,TGTGCCAGCAGTTACTCCGGGACTAGCGGGGGAGAGGCCCAGTACTTC,CASSYSGTSGGEAQYF
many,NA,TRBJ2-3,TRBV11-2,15,TGTGCCAGCAGCGCCGATAGCGGACGCACAGATACGCAGTATTTT,CASSADSGRTDTQYF
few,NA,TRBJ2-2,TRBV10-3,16,TGTGCCATCAGTGAGTCCGGCGGAGGGAACACCGGGGAGCTGTTTTTT,CAISESGGGNTGELFF
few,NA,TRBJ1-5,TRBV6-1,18,TGTGCCAGCAGTGAAGCCCCGGACAGCCGGTATAGCAATCAGCCCCAGCATTTT,CASSEAPDSRYSNQPQHF
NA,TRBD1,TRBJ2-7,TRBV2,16,TGTGCCACCAGTGACCCCGGGACAGGCGACGCCTACGAGCAGTACTTC,CATSDPGTGDAYEQYF
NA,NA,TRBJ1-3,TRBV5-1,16,TGCGCCAGCAGCCAGGGGCGTGTTGGAGCTGGAAACACCATATATTTT,CASSQGRVGAGNTIYF
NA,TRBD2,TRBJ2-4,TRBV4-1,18,TGCGCCAGCAGCCAATTTAGCGGGAGAGGAATAGCCAAAAACATTCAGTACTTC,CASSQFSGRGIAKNIQYF
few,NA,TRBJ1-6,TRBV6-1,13,TGTGCCAGCAGTGAAGGCTCTAATTCACCCCTCCACTTT,CASSEGSNSPLHF
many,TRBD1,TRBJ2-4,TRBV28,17,TGTGCCAGCAGGCTCACCGGGACAGGTCTAGCCAAAAACATTCAGTACTTC,CASRLTGTGLAKNIQYF
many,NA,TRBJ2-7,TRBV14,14,TGTGCCAGCAGCCACGGGCCGGGTTGGTACGAGCAGTACTTC,CASSHGPGWYEQYF
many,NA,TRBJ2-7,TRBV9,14,TGTGCCAGCAGCTTACCGACTAGTTCCTCCGTACAGTACTTC,CASSLPTSSSVQYF
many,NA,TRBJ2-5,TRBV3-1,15,TGTGCCAGCAGCCAAGGGGCGACCTATCAAGAGACCCAGTACTTC,CASSQGATYQETQYF
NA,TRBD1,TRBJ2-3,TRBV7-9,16,TGTGCCAGCAGCTCCTATTTAGGACAGGGGGCAGATACGCAGTATTTT,CASSSYLGQGADTQYF
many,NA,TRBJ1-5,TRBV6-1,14,TGTGCCAGCAGTGAACGCGGGGTTGGACAGCCCCAGCATTTT,CASSERGVGQPQHF
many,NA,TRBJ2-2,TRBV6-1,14,TGTGCCAGCAGTGAAGGGGGGGACACCGGGGAGCTGTTTTTT,CASSEGGDTGELFF
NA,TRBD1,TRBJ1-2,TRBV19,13,TGTGCCAGTAGGGGGGACAGGTCCTATGGCTACACCTTC,CASRGDRSYGYTF
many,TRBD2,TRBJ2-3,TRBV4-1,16,TGCGCCAGCAGCCGCAGGGACTACCCGAGCACAGATACGCAGTATTTT,CASSRRDYPSTDTQYF
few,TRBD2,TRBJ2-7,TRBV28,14,TGTGCCAGCATGGAACTAGCGGGGCCCTACGAGCAGTACTTC,CASMELAGPYEQYF